A selection of T cell receptor beta chains follows, all from one sample in a study of T-cell memory formation after mild COVID-19. A single record per CDR3 protein comes from TCRdb applying MiXCR to the 5' RACE reads. The data contain some 410,000 distinct CDR3 sequences, more than 20% of them singletons. Material for sequencing was PBMCs or a T cell subset sorted from them (not recorded which). The receptors were sampled from an adult woman who had mild COVID-19 (a few samples of this study predate the infection). Cell type and time point are not known. Each CDR3 is given with its conserved first and last residue. A D gene is named only where the DNA matches it firmly. Size is omitted from some rows. Given values are once, few, many or a class for expanded clones.

v_call: TRBV12-3/TRBV12-4; j_call: TRBJ2-1; clone_size: NA; d_call: TRBD2; cdr3_aa: CASSSMTSGGNNEQFF; cdr3_nt: TGTGCCAGCAGTTCAATGACTAGCGGGGGGAACAATGAGCAGTTCTTC
v_call: TRBV12-3/TRBV12-4; j_call: TRBJ2-3; clone_size: NA; d_call: NA; cdr3_aa: CASTWGGAPRTDTQYF; cdr3_nt: TGTGCCAGCACCTGGGGGGGGGCCCCTCGGACAGATACGCAGTATTTT
v_call: TRBV5-1; j_call: TRBJ1-6; clone_size: few; d_call: TRBD1; cdr3_aa: CASSLRTGGLSPLHF; cdr3_nt: TGCGCCAGCAGCTTGCGGACAGGGGGATTGTCACCCCTCCACTTT
v_call: TRBV27; j_call: TRBJ2-7; clone_size: NA; d_call: TRBD1; cdr3_aa: CASSYNSGGPTLEQYF; cdr3_nt: TGTGCCAGCAGTTACAACTCAGGGGGCCCAACTCTCGAGCAGTACTTC
v_call: TRBV7-2; j_call: TRBJ1-2; clone_size: few; d_call: NA; cdr3_aa: CASRGSRHYGYTF; cdr3_nt: TGTGCCAGCCGGGGGTCAAGGCACTATGGCTACACCTTC
v_call: TRBV5-1; j_call: TRBJ2-7; clone_size: few; d_call: NA; cdr3_aa: CASSLGTEAYEQYF; cdr3_nt: TGCGCCAGCAGCTTGGGTACGGAGGCATACGAGCAGTACTTC
v_call: TRBV30; j_call: TRBJ1-1; clone_size: NA; d_call: NA; cdr3_aa: CAWSVRPMNTEAFF; cdr3_nt: TGTGCCTGGAGTGTACGCCCTATGAACACTGAAGCTTTCTTT
v_call: TRBV6-1; j_call: TRBJ1-1; clone_size: NA; d_call: NA; cdr3_aa: CASSELGGGTEAFF; cdr3_nt: TGTGCCAGCAGTGAACTAGGAGGGGGCACTGAAGCTTTCTTT
v_call: TRBV4-1; j_call: TRBJ2-1; clone_size: NA; d_call: NA; cdr3_aa: CASRPMLARPYNEQFF; cdr3_nt: TGCGCCAGCAGACCTATGCTAGCGAGACCCTACAATGAGCAGTTCTTC
v_call: TRBV29-1; j_call: TRBJ2-1; clone_size: few; d_call: NA; cdr3_aa: CSVDGKSSYNEQFF; cdr3_nt: TGCAGCGTTGATGGCAAAAGCTCCTACAATGAGCAGTTCTTC
v_call: TRBV20-1; j_call: TRBJ2-1; clone_size: NA; d_call: TRBD2; cdr3_aa: CSARRLGGSNEQFF; cdr3_nt: TGCAGTGCTAGACGACTAGGCGGGAGCAATGAGCAGTTCTTC
v_call: TRBV5-6; j_call: TRBJ2-1; clone_size: NA; d_call: NA; cdr3_aa: CASSLRGYSGKNNEQFF; cdr3_nt: TGTGCCAGCAGCTTGAGGGGTTACAGCGGAAAAAACAATGAGCAGTTCTTC
v_call: TRBV18; j_call: TRBJ1-6; clone_size: NA; d_call: NA; cdr3_aa: CASSPPAGSNSPLHF; cdr3_nt: TGTGCCAGCTCACCACCGGCAGGTTCGAATTCACCCCTCCACTTT
v_call: TRBV4-2; j_call: TRBJ2-1; clone_size: few; d_call: TRBD2; cdr3_aa: CASSHPSGSSYNEQFF; cdr3_nt: TGTGCCAGCAGCCATCCTAGCGGGAGCTCCTACAATGAGCAGTTCTTC
v_call: TRBV4-2; j_call: TRBJ2-3; clone_size: NA; d_call: TRBD2; cdr3_aa: CASSLQKGSAGADTQYF; cdr3_nt: TGTGCCAGCAGCCTCCAAAAGGGTAGCGCGGGGGCAGATACGCAGTATTTT
v_call: TRBV4-2; j_call: TRBJ2-7; clone_size: few; d_call: TRBD2; cdr3_aa: CASSQGALAGDQEKQYF; cdr3_nt: TGTGCCAGCAGCCAAGGAGCCCTAGCGGGAGATCAGGAAAAGCAGTACTTC
v_call: TRBV7-2; j_call: TRBJ2-3; clone_size: many; d_call: NA; cdr3_aa: CASSFGPSTDTQYF; cdr3_nt: TGTGCCAGCAGCTTTGGACCTTCCACAGATACGCAGTATTTT
v_call: TRBV27; j_call: TRBJ2-3; clone_size: NA; d_call: NA; cdr3_aa: CASSFEGGSTDTQYF; cdr3_nt: TGTGCCAGCAGTTTTGAGGGTGGGAGCACAGATACGCAGTATTTT
v_call: TRBV7-9; j_call: TRBJ2-7; clone_size: NA; d_call: NA; cdr3_aa: CASSRGGDEQYF; cdr3_nt: TGTGCCAGCAGCCGCGGAGGGGACGAGCAGTACTTC
v_call: TRBV5-1; j_call: TRBJ2-1; clone_size: NA; d_call: TRBD2; cdr3_aa: CASSFPRTSASNEQFF; cdr3_nt: TGCGCCAGCAGCTTCCCCCGGACTAGCGCAAGCAATGAGCAGTTCTTC
v_call: TRBV7-8; j_call: TRBJ1-4; clone_size: few; d_call: NA; cdr3_aa: CASSLVQEKLFF; cdr3_nt: TGTGCCAGCAGCTTAGTTCAAGAAAAACTGTTTTTT
v_call: TRBV7-8; j_call: TRBJ2-1; clone_size: many; d_call: TRBD2; cdr3_aa: CASSRTSGNSYNEQFF; cdr3_nt: TGTGCCAGCAGCCGGACTAGCGGGAATTCCTACAATGAGCAGTTCTTC
v_call: TRBV25-1; j_call: TRBJ2-7; clone_size: NA; d_call: TRBD1; cdr3_aa: CASSAGQREQYEQYF; cdr3_nt: TGTGCCAGCAGTGCGGGACAGAGAGAGCAGTACGAGCAGTACTTC
v_call: TRBV5-1; j_call: TRBJ1-6; clone_size: few; d_call: NA; cdr3_aa: CASSSDGNSPLHF; cdr3_nt: TGCGCCAGCAGCTCGGACGGGAATTCACCCCTCCACTTT
v_call: TRBV6-5; j_call: TRBJ2-5; clone_size: NA; d_call: TRBD1; cdr3_aa: CASSYDGQGRKTQYF; cdr3_nt: TGTGCCAGCAGTTACGATGGACAGGGTAGAAAGACCCAGTACTTC
v_call: TRBV12-3/TRBV12-4; j_call: TRBJ1-1; clone_size: few; d_call: TRBD1; cdr3_aa: CASSVRDRGQPNTEAFF; cdr3_nt: TGTGCCAGCAGTGTCCGGGACAGGGGGCAGCCGAACACTGAAGCTTTCTTT
v_call: TRBV9; j_call: TRBJ2-2; clone_size: NA; d_call: NA; cdr3_aa: CDSSGRAGELFF; cdr3_nt: TGTGACAGCAGCGGACGGGCCGGGGAGCTGTTTTTT
v_call: TRBV4-1; j_call: TRBJ2-3; clone_size: few; d_call: NA; cdr3_aa: CASSQDARRADTQYF; cdr3_nt: TGCGCCAGCAGCCAAGATGCGAGGAGGGCAGATACGCAGTATTTT
v_call: TRBV4-1; j_call: TRBJ1-2; clone_size: NA; d_call: NA; cdr3_aa: CASSPPHDMGGYTF; cdr3_nt: TGCGCCAGCAGCCCCCCCCACGACATGGGAGGCTACACCTTC
v_call: TRBV7-9; j_call: TRBJ1-1; clone_size: NA; d_call: TRBD1; cdr3_aa: CASRYGTGPFAFF; cdr3_nt: TGTGCCAGCAGGTACGGGACAGGCCCCTTTGCTTTCTTT
v_call: TRBV4-1; j_call: TRBJ1-6; clone_size: few; d_call: NA; cdr3_aa: CASSQEQGNSNSPLHF; cdr3_nt: TGCGCCAGCAGCCAGGAACAAGGGAACTCTAATTCACCCCTCCACTTT
v_call: TRBV5-1; j_call: TRBJ1-2; clone_size: few; d_call: NA; cdr3_aa: CASSSSGKRGYTF; cdr3_nt: TGCGCCAGCAGCTCCTCGGGGAAGCGTGGCTACACCTTC
v_call: TRBV3-1; j_call: TRBJ1-1; clone_size: once; d_call: NA; cdr3_aa: CASSSRAFTEAFF; cdr3_nt: TGTGCCAGCAGCTCCCGGGCATTCACTGAAGCTTTCTTT
v_call: TRBV5-1; j_call: TRBJ2-1; clone_size: few; d_call: NA; cdr3_aa: CASSLAAPSYNEQFF; cdr3_nt: TGCGCCAGCAGCTTGGCAGCGCCCTCCTACAATGAGCAGTTCTTC
v_call: TRBV20-1; j_call: TRBJ1-5; clone_size: NA; d_call: NA; cdr3_aa: CSATLGGAGQPQHF; cdr3_nt: TGCAGTGCTACCCTCGGAGGGGCGGGTCAGCCCCAGCATTTT
v_call: TRBV20-1; j_call: TRBJ1-1; clone_size: NA; d_call: NA; cdr3_aa: CSARRQRMNTEAFF; cdr3_nt: TGCAGTGCTAGGCGACAGAGGATGAACACTGAAGCTTTCTTT
v_call: TRBV7-2; j_call: TRBJ2-5; clone_size: NA; d_call: NA; cdr3_aa: CASSLGSAETQYF; cdr3_nt: TGTGCCAGCAGCTTAGGGTCGGCGGAGACCCAGTACTTC
v_call: TRBV5-5; j_call: TRBJ1-1; clone_size: NA; d_call: NA; cdr3_aa: CASSFSWGMNTEAFF; cdr3_nt: TGTGCCAGCAGCTTTTCTTGGGGGATGAACACTGAAGCTTTCTTT
v_call: TRBV7-8; j_call: TRBJ2-2; clone_size: few; d_call: NA; cdr3_aa: CASSQSGSSGELFF; cdr3_nt: TGTGCCAGCAGCCAGTCGGGATCATCCGGGGAGCTGTTTTTT
v_call: TRBV7-9; j_call: TRBJ2-1; clone_size: once; d_call: NA; cdr3_aa: CASSSPLGNDEQFF; cdr3_nt: TGTGCCAGCAGCTCCCCGCTCGGCAACGATGAGCAGTTCTTC
v_call: TRBV4-2; j_call: TRBJ2-3; clone_size: NA; d_call: NA; cdr3_aa: CASSQEGTAFADTQYF; cdr3_nt: TGTGCCAGCAGCCAAGAAGGTACAGCTTTCGCAGATACGCAGTATTTT
v_call: TRBV9; j_call: TRBJ2-1; clone_size: NA; d_call: NA; cdr3_aa: CASSVATAGYNEQFF; cdr3_nt: TGTGCCAGCAGCGTAGCTACGGCGGGATACAATGAGCAGTTCTTC
v_call: TRBV6-2/TRBV6-3; j_call: TRBJ2-6; clone_size: NA; d_call: NA; cdr3_aa: CASIIGEQTGANVLTF; cdr3_nt: TGTGCCAGCATTATTGGTGAGCAGACTGGGGCCAACGTCCTGACTTTC
v_call: TRBV7-9; j_call: TRBJ2-3; clone_size: few; d_call: NA; cdr3_aa: CASSFELGTDTQYF; cdr3_nt: TGTGCCAGCAGCTTTGAACTAGGCACAGATACGCAGTATTTT
v_call: TRBV18; j_call: TRBJ2-2; clone_size: NA; d_call: TRBD2; cdr3_aa: CASSPYASGNTGELFF; cdr3_nt: TGTGCCAGCTCACCGTATGCTAGCGGCAACACCGGGGAGCTGTTTTTT
v_call: TRBV7-9; j_call: TRBJ2-1; clone_size: few; d_call: TRBD2; cdr3_aa: CASSSGTSDVREQFF; cdr3_nt: TGTGCCAGCAGCTCCGGGACTAGCGACGTTAGAGAGCAGTTCTTC
v_call: TRBV10-3; j_call: TRBJ1-1; clone_size: few; d_call: TRBD1; cdr3_aa: CASRGQGGTEAFF; cdr3_nt: TGTGCCAGCCGGGGACAGGGAGGGACTGAAGCTTTCTTT
v_call: TRBV21-1; j_call: TRBJ2-3; clone_size: NA; d_call: NA; cdr3_aa: CASSRGLPDTDTQYF; cdr3_nt: TGTGCCAGCAGTAGGGGACTCCCGGACACAGATACGCAGTATTTT
v_call: TRBV24-1; j_call: TRBJ2-5; clone_size: NA; d_call: NA; cdr3_aa: CATSEPARSQETQYF; cdr3_nt: TGTGCCACCAGTGAACCGGCCAGGTCCCAAGAGACCCAGTACTTC
v_call: TRBV12-3/TRBV12-4; j_call: TRBJ1-1; clone_size: NA; d_call: TRBD1; cdr3_aa: CASSTRQGRNTEAFF; cdr3_nt: TGTGCCAGCAGTACCAGACAGGGCCGGAACACTGAAGCTTTCTTT
v_call: TRBV30; j_call: TRBJ2-7; clone_size: few; d_call: NA; cdr3_aa: CAWARRYEQYF; cdr3_nt: TGTGCCTGGGCACGGCGATACGAGCAGTACTTC
v_call: TRBV6-5; j_call: TRBJ2-1; clone_size: NA; d_call: TRBD2; cdr3_aa: CASSYVAGSYNEQFF; cdr3_nt: TGTGCCAGCAGTTACGTAGCGGGCTCCTACAATGAGCAGTTCTTC
v_call: TRBV5-1; j_call: TRBJ2-1; clone_size: NA; d_call: TRBD2; cdr3_aa: CACGAGFPNEQFF; cdr3_nt: TGCGCCTGCGGAGCGGGGTTTCCCAATGAGCAGTTCTTC
v_call: TRBV7-9; j_call: TRBJ2-1; clone_size: few; d_call: NA; cdr3_aa: CASDRSNEQFF; cdr3_nt: TGTGCCAGCGATAGGAGCAATGAGCAGTTCTTC